This entry concerns a single T cell receptor (beta chain). Its antigen is not identified. A much more abundant neighbour one base away suggests this may be a read error. These data come from a study of prognosis after radiotherapy for stage I lung cancer. Study-level results: Between patients with and without metastases, TRBV and TRBJ gene usage reportedly differed. There was no determination made of whether the expanded TCR clones were tumor-specific.

Germline V gene sequence: CDR1 MNHEY, CDR2 SVGEGT. There are 12 residues in the CDR3. Two-round multiplex PCR amplified TCR beta CDR3 from genomic DNA. Initially, in first-round PCR, primers specific to each TRBV and TRBJ gene were used. TCRdb independently ran MiXCR on the multiplex PCR reads; one entry per CDR3 protein. The sample contains roughly 20,000 distinct CDR3 sequences, roughly 47% of which appear only once. Blood, 5.5 to 6 milliliters, was collected at each of two time points. This receptor was obtained from a donor over 45 with non-small cell lung cancer. The material sequenced was PBMCs, taken before or after stereotactic body radiation therapy (not recorded which). The rearrangement uses TRBV6-2 or TRBV6-3 and TRBJ2-5; TRBD2 is a possible D gene (6 bases). In nucleotides, the CDR3 is TGTGCCAGCAGACTAGCCCAAGAGACCCAGTGCTTC. Translating gives CASRLAQETQCF.